A selection of T cell receptor beta chains follows, all from one sample in a study of response to subunit inactivated influenza vaccine. TCRdb processed the RT-PCR reads anew with MiXCR; each CDR3 protein has one entry. This repertoire shows about 700,000 distinct CDR3 sequences, around a sixth found once; its top ten account for more than 9%. This material consisted of PBMCs from blood, taken about 13 days after vaccination. These receptors were taken from a man aged 50 to 59 who received an inactivated influenza vaccine. Each CDR3 is given with its conserved first and last residue. D genes are given only for firm matches. Part of the rows lack a size; the others show once, few, many or a class for expanded clones.

clone size: -; D gene: TRBD1; V gene: TRBV10-3; CDR3 length: 14; J gene: TRBJ1-2; CDR3 DNA: TGTGCCATCAGTGATTCCTGGGACAGCAGGGGCTACACCTTC; CDR3 protein: CAISDSWDSRGYTF
clone size: -; D gene: -; V gene: TRBV25-1; CDR3 length: 16; J gene: TRBJ2-2; CDR3 DNA: TGTGCCAGCAGTGAATCTTTAGGGAAGAACACCGGGGAGCTGTTTTTT; CDR3 protein: CASSESLGKNTGELFF
clone size: few; D gene: TRBD2; V gene: TRBV6-2/TRBV6-3; CDR3 length: 13; J gene: TRBJ2-1; CDR3 DNA: TGTGCCAGCAACGCGGGAGGGCCTGGTGAGCAGTTCTTC; CDR3 protein: CASNAGGPGEQFF
clone size: -; D gene: -; V gene: TRBV9; CDR3 length: 15; J gene: TRBJ2-5; CDR3 DNA: TGTGCCAGCAGCCTTTCCGGGACGAAACAAGAGACCCAGTACTTC; CDR3 protein: CASSLSGTKQETQYF
clone size: -; D gene: -; V gene: TRBV6-2/TRBV6-3; CDR3 length: 11; J gene: TRBJ2-5; CDR3 DNA: TGTGCCAGCAGCCAAATTGGGACCCAGTACTTC; CDR3 protein: CASSQIGTQYF
clone size: few; D gene: TRBD2; V gene: TRBV3-1; CDR3 length: 15; J gene: TRBJ2-1; CDR3 DNA: TGTGCCAGCAGCCAAGTTAGCGGGACTTACAATGAGCAGTTCTTC; CDR3 protein: CASSQVSGTYNEQFF
clone size: few; D gene: -; V gene: TRBV6-1; CDR3 length: 12; J gene: TRBJ1-2; CDR3 DNA: TGTGCCAGCAGTGGAAATATGGGTGGCTACACCTTC; CDR3 protein: CASSGNMGGYTF
clone size: few; D gene: TRBD2; V gene: TRBV4-2; CDR3 length: 14; J gene: TRBJ2-6; CDR3 DNA: TGTGCCAGCAGCCAAGTTCCAGCGGGAAACGTCCTGACTTTC; CDR3 protein: CASSQVPAGNVLTF
clone size: few; D gene: -; V gene: TRBV6-1; CDR3 length: 14; J gene: TRBJ1-6; CDR3 DNA: TGTGCCAGCAGAAAGGAGGGAAGTAATTCACCCCTCCACTTT; CDR3 protein: CASRKEGSNSPLHF
clone size: few; D gene: TRBD1; V gene: TRBV15; CDR3 length: 13; J gene: TRBJ2-4; CDR3 DNA: TGTGCCACAGAGGACAGGGGGGGGAACATTCAGTACTTC; CDR3 protein: CATEDRGGNIQYF
clone size: few; D gene: -; V gene: TRBV2; CDR3 length: 11; J gene: TRBJ2-7; CDR3 DNA: TGTGCCAGCAGTGACAGGCCCGAGCAGTACTTC; CDR3 protein: CASSDRPEQYF
clone size: few; D gene: -; V gene: TRBV28; CDR3 length: 10; J gene: TRBJ2-1; CDR3 DNA: TGTGCCACCTCCCATAATGAGCAGTTCTTC; CDR3 protein: CATSHNEQFF
clone size: -; D gene: TRBD1; V gene: TRBV20-1; CDR3 length: 15; J gene: TRBJ2-7; CDR3 DNA: TGCAGTGCTAGAAACGTAACAGGGGACCCCTACGAGCAGTACTTC; CDR3 protein: CSARNVTGDPYEQYF
clone size: -; D gene: TRBD2; V gene: TRBV28; CDR3 length: 14; J gene: TRBJ2-3; CDR3 DNA: TGTGCCAGCACCCTTAGCGGGAGGGTGGATACGCAGTATTTT; CDR3 protein: CASTLSGRVDTQYF
clone size: -; D gene: TRBD2; V gene: TRBV12-3/TRBV12-4; CDR3 length: 15; J gene: TRBJ2-5; CDR3 DNA: TGTGCCAGCAGTCTAGCGGGGGGAATACAAGAGACCCAGTACTTC; CDR3 protein: CASSLAGGIQETQYF
clone size: many; D gene: -; V gene: TRBV12-3/TRBV12-4; CDR3 length: 12; J gene: TRBJ2-3; CDR3 DNA: TGTGCCAGCATCGGGGAGGCAGATACGCAGTATTTT; CDR3 protein: CASIGEADTQYF
clone size: -; D gene: -; V gene: TRBV5-1; CDR3 length: 13; J gene: TRBJ2-2; CDR3 DNA: TGCGCCAGCCGGACAGACGACACCGGGGAGCTGTTTTTT; CDR3 protein: CASRTDDTGELFF
clone size: few; D gene: TRBD2; V gene: TRBV6-1; CDR3 length: 15; J gene: TRBJ2-5; CDR3 DNA: TGTGCCAGCAGTGACGGGACTAGCGGGCGGGAGACCCAGTACTTC; CDR3 protein: CASSDGTSGRETQYF
clone size: -; D gene: -; V gene: TRBV18; CDR3 length: 14; J gene: TRBJ2-7; CDR3 DNA: TGTGCCAGCTCCCAGAAAACAGGGAGCTACGAGCAGTACTTC; CDR3 protein: CASSQKTGSYEQYF
clone size: few; D gene: -; V gene: TRBV10-3; CDR3 length: 16; J gene: TRBJ2-5; CDR3 DNA: TGTGCCATCAGTGAGTCGGACGCCTTGAAAGGGGAGACCCAGTACTTC; CDR3 protein: CAISESDALKGETQYF
clone size: -; D gene: TRBD1; V gene: TRBV7-3; CDR3 length: 15; J gene: TRBJ1-2; CDR3 DNA: TGTGCCAGCAGCCCACTGGGACAGGATAACTATGGCTACACCTTC; CDR3 protein: CASSPLGQDNYGYTF
clone size: -; D gene: TRBD1; V gene: TRBV6-1; CDR3 length: 17; J gene: TRBJ2-1; CDR3 DNA: TGTGCCAGCAGGCTTACGACAGGGTGGGTGGGCTACAATGAGCAGTTCTTC; CDR3 protein: CASRLTTGWVGYNEQFF
clone size: few; D gene: -; V gene: TRBV29-1; CDR3 length: 14; J gene: TRBJ1-2; CDR3 DNA: TGCAGCGTTGTAAGGACAGATACTAACTATGGCTACACCTTC; CDR3 protein: CSVVRTDTNYGYTF
clone size: -; D gene: -; V gene: TRBV6-5; CDR3 length: 13; J gene: TRBJ1-2; CDR3 DNA: TGTGCCAGCAGTTACTTGGAGAACTATGGCTACACCTTC; CDR3 protein: CASSYLENYGYTF
clone size: few; D gene: TRBD1; V gene: TRBV20-1; CDR3 length: 13; J gene: TRBJ2-5; CDR3 DNA: TGCAGTGCTAGAGAGGACAGGGGAAAGACCCAGTACTTC; CDR3 protein: CSAREDRGKTQYF
clone size: -; D gene: TRBD2; V gene: TRBV5-1; CDR3 length: 13; J gene: TRBJ2-7; CDR3 DNA: TGCGCCAGCTCCGGGACTAGCGGGCAAGAGCAGTACTTC; CDR3 protein: CASSGTSGQEQYF
clone size: few; D gene: TRBD2; V gene: TRBV7-2; CDR3 length: 17; J gene: TRBJ2-5; CDR3 DNA: TGTGCCAGCAGCTTAGCGGGAGGGGCTAGCGGACAAGAGACCCAGTACTTC; CDR3 protein: CASSLAGGASGQETQYF
clone size: -; D gene: TRBD1; V gene: TRBV30; CDR3 length: 15; J gene: TRBJ2-2; CDR3 DNA: TGTGCCTGGAGTGGGGGACAGCTGAACACCGGGGAGCTGTTTTTT; CDR3 protein: CAWSGGQLNTGELFF
clone size: -; D gene: TRBD2; V gene: TRBV4-2; CDR3 length: 21; J gene: TRBJ2-2; CDR3 DNA: TGTGCCAGCAGCCAAGAAAGGTCTGAAGGACTAGTTTATCTAAACACCGGGGAGCTGTTTTTT; CDR3 protein: CASSQERSEGLVYLNTGELFF
clone size: -; D gene: TRBD1; V gene: TRBV2; CDR3 length: 17; J gene: TRBJ1-4; CDR3 DNA: TGTGCCAGCAGAGAAACCAGGGGGCGACTCCGGGATGAAAAACTGTTTTTT; CDR3 protein: CASRETRGRLRDEKLFF
clone size: few; D gene: TRBD2; V gene: TRBV12-3/TRBV12-4; CDR3 length: 15; J gene: TRBJ2-1; CDR3 DNA: TGTGCCAGCAGACGCGGGACTAGCGGGGTATATGAGCAGTTCTTC; CDR3 protein: CASRRGTSGVYEQFF
clone size: few; D gene: -; V gene: TRBV20-1; CDR3 length: 14; J gene: TRBJ2-3; CDR3 DNA: TGCAGTGCTAGTAGACTAGGACCCACAGATACGCAGTATTTT; CDR3 protein: CSASRLGPTDTQYF
clone size: few; D gene: -; V gene: TRBV9; CDR3 length: 13; J gene: TRBJ2-5; CDR3 DNA: TGTGCCAGCAGCGTACGGGAGTACGGGACCCAGTACTTC; CDR3 protein: CASSVREYGTQYF
clone size: -; D gene: -; V gene: TRBV2; CDR3 length: 13; J gene: TRBJ1-5; CDR3 DNA: TGTGCCAGCAGTCCACAGCGCAATCAGCCCCAGCATTTT; CDR3 protein: CASSPQRNQPQHF
clone size: -; D gene: TRBD2; V gene: TRBV7-2; CDR3 length: 15; J gene: TRBJ2-1; CDR3 DNA: TGTGCCAGCAGACGGGCTAGCGGGAGTTACAATGAGCAGTTCTTC; CDR3 protein: CASRRASGSYNEQFF